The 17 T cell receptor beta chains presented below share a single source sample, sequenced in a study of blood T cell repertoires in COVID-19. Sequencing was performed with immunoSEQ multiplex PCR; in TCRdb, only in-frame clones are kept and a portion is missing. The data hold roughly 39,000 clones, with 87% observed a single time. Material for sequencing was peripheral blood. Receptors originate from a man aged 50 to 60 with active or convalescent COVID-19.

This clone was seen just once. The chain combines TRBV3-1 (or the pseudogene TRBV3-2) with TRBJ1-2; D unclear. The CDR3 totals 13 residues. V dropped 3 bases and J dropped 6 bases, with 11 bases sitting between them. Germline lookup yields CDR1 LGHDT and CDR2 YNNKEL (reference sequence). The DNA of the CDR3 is TGTGCCAGCAGCCAGCAGGAGGAGGATGGCTACACCTTC. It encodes CASSQQEEDGYTF.

CDR3 DNA sequence: TGTGCCAGCAGCCCCTATAGGGTGGTAGCGGGGGTGCACGGGGCCAACGTCCTGACTTTC. Translation: CASSPYRVVAGVHGANVLTF. V and J are TRBV7-8 and TRBJ2-6, with 9 bases lining up with TRBD2. Germline lookup yields CDR1 SGHVS and CDR2 FQNEAQ. The junction had 18 bases not matched to a gene; V was cut back by 5 bases and J by 4 bases. The CDR3 consists of 20 residues. Together with reference TRBV7-8 and TRBJ2-6, the CDR3 gives the full variable domain: GAGVSQSPRYKVAKRGQDVALRCDPISGHVSLFWYQQALGQGPEFLTYFQNEAQLDKSGLPSDRFFAERPEGSVSTLKIQRTQQEDSAVYLCASSPYRVVAGVHGANVLTFGAGSRLTVL.

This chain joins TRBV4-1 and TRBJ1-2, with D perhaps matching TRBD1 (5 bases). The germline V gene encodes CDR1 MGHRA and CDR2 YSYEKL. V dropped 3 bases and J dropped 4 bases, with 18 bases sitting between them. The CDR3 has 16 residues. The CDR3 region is CASSQAPGRALYGYTF. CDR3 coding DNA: TGCGCCAGCAGCCAGGCTCCCGGCAGGGCCCTCTATGGCTACACCTTC.

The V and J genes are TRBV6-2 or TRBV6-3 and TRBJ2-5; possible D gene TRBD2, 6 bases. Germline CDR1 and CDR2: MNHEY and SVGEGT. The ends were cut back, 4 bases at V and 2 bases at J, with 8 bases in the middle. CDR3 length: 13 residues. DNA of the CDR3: TGTGCCAGCAGTTGGGAGGAACAAGAGACCCAGTACTTC. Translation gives CASSWEEQETQYF.

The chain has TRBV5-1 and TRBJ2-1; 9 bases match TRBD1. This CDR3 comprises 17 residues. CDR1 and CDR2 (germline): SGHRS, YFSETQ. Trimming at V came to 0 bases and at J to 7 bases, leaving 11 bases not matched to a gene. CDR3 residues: CASSLAPDRGSGNEQFF. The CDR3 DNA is TGCGCCAGCAGCTTGGCTCCAGACAGGGGGAGTGGGAATGAGCAGTTCTTC.

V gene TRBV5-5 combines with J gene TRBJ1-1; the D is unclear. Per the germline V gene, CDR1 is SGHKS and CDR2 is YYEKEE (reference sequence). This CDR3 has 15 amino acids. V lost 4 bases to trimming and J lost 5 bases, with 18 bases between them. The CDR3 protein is CASSDLTGSKTEAFF. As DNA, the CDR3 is TGTGCCAGCAGCGATCTGACGGGGTCAAAAACTGAAGCTTTCTTT.

CDR3 residues: CASSLWGPRNTIYF. The CDR3 DNA follows: TGTGCCAGCAGCTTGTGGGGGCCTAGAAACACCATATATTTT. This chain joins TRBV5-6 and TRBJ1-3; D is perhaps TRBD1 (6 bases). Germline CDR1 and CDR2: SGHDT and YYEEEE. The CDR3 length is 14 residues. Trimming cost V 1 base and J 5 bases, with 10 bases left between them.

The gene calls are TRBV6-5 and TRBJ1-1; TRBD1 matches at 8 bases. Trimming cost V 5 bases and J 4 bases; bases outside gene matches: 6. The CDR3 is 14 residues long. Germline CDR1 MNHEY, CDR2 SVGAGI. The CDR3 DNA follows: TGTGCCAGCAGTACAGGGGGAGAGGGCACTGAAGCTTTCTTT. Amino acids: CASSTGGEGTEAFF.

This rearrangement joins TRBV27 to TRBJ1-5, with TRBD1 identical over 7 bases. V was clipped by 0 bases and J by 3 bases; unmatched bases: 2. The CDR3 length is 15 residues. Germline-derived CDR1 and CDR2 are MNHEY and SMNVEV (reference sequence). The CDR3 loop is CASSLSGQINQPQHF. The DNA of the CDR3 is TGTGCCAGCAGTTTATCGGGACAGATCAATCAGCCCCAGCATTTT.

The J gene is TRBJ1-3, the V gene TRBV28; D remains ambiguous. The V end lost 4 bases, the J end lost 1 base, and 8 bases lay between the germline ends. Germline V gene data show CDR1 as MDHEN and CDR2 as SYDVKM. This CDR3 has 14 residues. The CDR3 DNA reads TGTGCCAGCAGTTCCCGGGATTCTGGAAACACCATATATTTT. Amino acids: CASSSRDSGNTIYF.

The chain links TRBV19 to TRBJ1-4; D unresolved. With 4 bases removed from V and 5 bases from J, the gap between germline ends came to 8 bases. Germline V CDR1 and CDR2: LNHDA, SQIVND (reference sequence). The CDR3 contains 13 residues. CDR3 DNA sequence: TGTGCCAGTAGTAAACAAATCAATGAAAAACTGTTTTTT. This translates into CASSKQINEKLFF.

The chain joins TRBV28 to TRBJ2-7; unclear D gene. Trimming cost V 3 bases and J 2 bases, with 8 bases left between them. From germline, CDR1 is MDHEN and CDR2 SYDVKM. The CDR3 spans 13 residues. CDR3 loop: CASSFSTAYEQYV. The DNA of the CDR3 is TGTGCCAGCAGTTTTAGCACGGCCTACGAGCAGTACGTC.

CDR3 loop: CAWATLSSYNEQFF. CDR3 bases: TGTGCCTGGGCAACTCTGAGCTCCTACAATGAGCAGTTCTTC. V usage is TRBV30 and J usage is TRBJ2-1; D is ambiguous. Trimming removed 5 bases from V and 0 bases from J, with 11 bases in between. Germline V lookup: CDR1 GTSNPN, CDR2 SVGIG (reference sequence). The CDR3 loop spans 14 amino acids.

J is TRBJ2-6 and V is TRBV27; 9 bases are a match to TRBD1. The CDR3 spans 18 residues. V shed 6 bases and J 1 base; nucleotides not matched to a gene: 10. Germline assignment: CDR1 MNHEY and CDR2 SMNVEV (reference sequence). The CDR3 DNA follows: TGTGCCAGCAGGACCAGGACAGGGGACCTATCTGGGGCCAACGTCCTGACTTTC. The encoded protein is CASRTRTGDLSGANVLTF.

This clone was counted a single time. The CDR3, as DNA: TGTGCCAGCAGATCGGACACAGCTAACTATGGCTACACCTTC. It codes for CASRSDTANYGYTF. J is TRBJ1-2 and V is TRBV2; possibly TRBD1 for D (5 bases). This CDR3 has 14 residues. The V end was cut by 6 bases, the J end by 0 bases, with 11 bases between. Germline CDR1 and CDR2: SNHLY and FYNNEI.

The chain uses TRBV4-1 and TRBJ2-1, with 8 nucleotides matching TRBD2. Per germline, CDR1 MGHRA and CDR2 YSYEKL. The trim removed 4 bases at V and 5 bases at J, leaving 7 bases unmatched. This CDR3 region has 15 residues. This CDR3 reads CASSPQIAGNNEQFF. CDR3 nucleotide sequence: TGCGCCAGCAGCCCCCAGATAGCGGGAAACAATGAGCAGTTCTTC.

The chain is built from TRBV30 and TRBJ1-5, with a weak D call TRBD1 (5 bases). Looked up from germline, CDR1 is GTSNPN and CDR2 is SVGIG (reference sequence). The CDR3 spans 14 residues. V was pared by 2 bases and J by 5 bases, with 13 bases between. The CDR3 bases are TGTGCCTGGAGTAGGGGTGGGGGGGATCAGCCCCAGCATTTT. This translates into CAWSRGGGDQPQHF.